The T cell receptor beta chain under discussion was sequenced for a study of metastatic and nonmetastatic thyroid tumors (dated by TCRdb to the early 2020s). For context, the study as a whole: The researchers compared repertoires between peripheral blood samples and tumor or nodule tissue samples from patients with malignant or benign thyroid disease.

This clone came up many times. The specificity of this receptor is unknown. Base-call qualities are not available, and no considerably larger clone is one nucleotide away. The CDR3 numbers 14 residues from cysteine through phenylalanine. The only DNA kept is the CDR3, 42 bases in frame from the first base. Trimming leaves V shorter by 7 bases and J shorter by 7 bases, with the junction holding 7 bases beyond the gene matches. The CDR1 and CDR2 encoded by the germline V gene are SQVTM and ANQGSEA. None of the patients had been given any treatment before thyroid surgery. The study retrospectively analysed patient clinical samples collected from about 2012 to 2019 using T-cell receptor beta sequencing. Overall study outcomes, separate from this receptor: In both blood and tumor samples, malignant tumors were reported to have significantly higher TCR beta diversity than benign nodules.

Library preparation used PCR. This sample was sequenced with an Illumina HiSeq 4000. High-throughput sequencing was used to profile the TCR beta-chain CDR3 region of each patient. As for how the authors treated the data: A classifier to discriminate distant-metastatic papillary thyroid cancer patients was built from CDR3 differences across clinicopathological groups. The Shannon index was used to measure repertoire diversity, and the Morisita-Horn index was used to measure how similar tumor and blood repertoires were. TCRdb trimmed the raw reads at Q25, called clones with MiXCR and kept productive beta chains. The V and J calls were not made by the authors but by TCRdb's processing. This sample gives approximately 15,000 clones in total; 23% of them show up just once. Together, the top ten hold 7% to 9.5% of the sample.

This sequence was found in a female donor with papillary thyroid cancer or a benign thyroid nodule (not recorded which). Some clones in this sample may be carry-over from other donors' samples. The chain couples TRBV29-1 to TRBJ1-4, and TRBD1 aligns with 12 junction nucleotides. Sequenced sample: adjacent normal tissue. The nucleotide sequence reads TGCAGCGCCGGGACAGGGGGCGCGGGTGAAAAACTGTTTTTT. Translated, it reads CSAGTGGAGEKLFF.